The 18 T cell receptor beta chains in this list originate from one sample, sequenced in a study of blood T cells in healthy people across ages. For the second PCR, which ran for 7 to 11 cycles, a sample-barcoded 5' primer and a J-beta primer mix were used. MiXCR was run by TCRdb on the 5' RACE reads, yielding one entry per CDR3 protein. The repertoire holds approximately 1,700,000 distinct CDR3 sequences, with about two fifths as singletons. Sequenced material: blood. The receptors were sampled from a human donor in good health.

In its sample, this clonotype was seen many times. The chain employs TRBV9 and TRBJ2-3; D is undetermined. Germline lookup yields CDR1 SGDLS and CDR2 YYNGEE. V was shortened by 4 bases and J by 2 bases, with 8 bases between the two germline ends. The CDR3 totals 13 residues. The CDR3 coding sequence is TGTGCCAGCAGCCCGGATCCCACAGATACGCAGTATTTT. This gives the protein CASSPDPTDTQYF. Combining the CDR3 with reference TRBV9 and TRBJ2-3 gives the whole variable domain DSGVTQTPKHLITATGQRVTLRCSPRSGDLSVYWYQQSLDQGLQFLIQYYNGEERAKGNILERFSAQQFPDLHSELNLSSLELGDSALYFCASSPDPTDTQYFGPGTRLTVL.

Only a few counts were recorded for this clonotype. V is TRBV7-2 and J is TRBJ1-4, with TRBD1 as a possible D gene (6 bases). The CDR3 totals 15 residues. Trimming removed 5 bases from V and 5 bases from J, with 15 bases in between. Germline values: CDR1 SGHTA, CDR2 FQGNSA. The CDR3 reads CASSPHGTGNEKLFF. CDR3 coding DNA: TGTGCCAGCAGCCCCCATGGCACAGGGAATGAAAAACTGTTTTTT.

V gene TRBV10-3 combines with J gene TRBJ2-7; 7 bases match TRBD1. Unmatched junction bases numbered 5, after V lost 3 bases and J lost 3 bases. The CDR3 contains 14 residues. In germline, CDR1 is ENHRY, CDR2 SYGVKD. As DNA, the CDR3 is TGTGCCATCAGTGAACGGGGACAGCTCTACGAGCAGTACTTC. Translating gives CAISERGQLYEQYF.

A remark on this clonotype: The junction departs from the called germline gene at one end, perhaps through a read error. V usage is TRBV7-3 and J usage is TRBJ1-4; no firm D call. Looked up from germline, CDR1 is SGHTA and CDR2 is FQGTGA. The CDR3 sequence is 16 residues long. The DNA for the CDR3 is TGTGCCAGCAGCTTAACGGTCAGAGAACCGGATGAAAAGCTGTTTTTT. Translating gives CASSLTVREPDEKLFF.

The CDR3 region has the DNA TGTGCCAGTAGTATGCAGGGTCGGGGCTACACCTTC. As protein: CASSMQGRGYTF. The rearrangement joins TRBV19 to TRBJ1-2, with D possibly TRBD1 on 5 matching bases. The CDR3 contains 12 residues. Trimming removed 3 bases at V and 8 bases at J, with 10 bases between. Germline-derived CDR1 and CDR2 are LNHDA and SQIVND (reference sequence).

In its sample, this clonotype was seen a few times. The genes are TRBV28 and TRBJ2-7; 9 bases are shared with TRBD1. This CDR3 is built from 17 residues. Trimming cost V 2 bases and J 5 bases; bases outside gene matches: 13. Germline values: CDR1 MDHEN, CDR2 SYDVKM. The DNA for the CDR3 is TGTGCCAGCAGTTTACAAAGAGGTACAGGGGGCAACGACGAGCAGTACTTC. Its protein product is CASSLQRGTGGNDEQYF.

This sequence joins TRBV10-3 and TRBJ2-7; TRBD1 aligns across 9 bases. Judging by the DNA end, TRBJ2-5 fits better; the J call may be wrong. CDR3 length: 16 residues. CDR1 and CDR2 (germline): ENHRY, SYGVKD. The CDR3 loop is CAISESTGGISETQYF. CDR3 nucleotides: TGTGCCATCAGTGAGTCGACAGGGGGAATCTCAGAGACCCAGTACTTC.

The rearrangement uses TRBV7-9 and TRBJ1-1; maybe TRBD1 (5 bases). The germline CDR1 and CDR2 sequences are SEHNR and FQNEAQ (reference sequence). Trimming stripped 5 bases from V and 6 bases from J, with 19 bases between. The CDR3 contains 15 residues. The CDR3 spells CASSNLNGAIAEAFF. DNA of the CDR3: TGTGCCAGCAGCAACCTAAATGGGGCAATCGCTGAAGCTTTCTTT.

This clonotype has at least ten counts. The CDR3 region is CASRAPNYGYTF. The CDR3 region has the DNA TGTGCCAGTCGTGCGCCTAACTATGGCTACACCTTC. This chain links TRBV28 with TRBJ1-2, with D hard to call. Trimming cost V 9 bases and J 0 bases, with 8 bases left between them. This CDR3 is built from 12 residues. Germline CDR1 MDHEN, CDR2 SYDVKM.

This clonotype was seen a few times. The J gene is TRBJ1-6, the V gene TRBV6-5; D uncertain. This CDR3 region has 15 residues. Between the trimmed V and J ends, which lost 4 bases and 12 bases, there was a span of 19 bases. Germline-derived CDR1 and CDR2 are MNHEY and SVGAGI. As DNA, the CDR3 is TGTGCCAGCAGTTCTCCGTCCGGAGGCAGGATACCCCTCCACTTT. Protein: CASSSPSGGRIPLHF.

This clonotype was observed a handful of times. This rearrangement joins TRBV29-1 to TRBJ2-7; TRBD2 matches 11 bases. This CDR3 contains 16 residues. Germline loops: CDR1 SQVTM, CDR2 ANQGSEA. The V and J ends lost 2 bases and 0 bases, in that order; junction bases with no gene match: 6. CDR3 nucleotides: TGCAGCGTTGAATGGTTAGCGGGGGGGAGCTCCTACGAGCAGTACTTC. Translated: CSVEWLAGGSSYEQYF.

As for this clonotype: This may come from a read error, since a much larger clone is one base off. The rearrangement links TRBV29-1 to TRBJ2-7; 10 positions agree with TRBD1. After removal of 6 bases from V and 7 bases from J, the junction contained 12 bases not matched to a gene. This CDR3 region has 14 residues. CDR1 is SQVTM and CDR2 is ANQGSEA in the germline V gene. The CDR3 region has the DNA TGCAGCGTCGAGCCGGGACAGGGGTATGGTGAGCAGTACTTC. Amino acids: CSVEPGQGYGEQYF.

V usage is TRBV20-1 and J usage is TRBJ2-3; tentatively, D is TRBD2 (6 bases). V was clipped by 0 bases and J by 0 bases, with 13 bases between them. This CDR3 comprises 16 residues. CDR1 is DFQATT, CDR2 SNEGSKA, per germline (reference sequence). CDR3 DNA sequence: TGCAGTGCTAGAGACCCCGGGACTTTCAGCACAGATACGCAGTATTTT. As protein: CSARDPGTFSTDTQYF.

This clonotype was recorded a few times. The CDR3 DNA reads as TGCAGTGCTAGAGATACGGGAGATACGCAGTATTTT. This encodes CSARDTGDTQYF. V is TRBV20-1 and J is TRBJ2-3; no reliable D call. Germline lookup yields CDR1 DFQATT and CDR2 SNEGSKA (reference sequence). CDR3 length: 12 residues. Trimming shortened V by 0 bases and J by 5 bases, and 6 bases separated the two germline ends.

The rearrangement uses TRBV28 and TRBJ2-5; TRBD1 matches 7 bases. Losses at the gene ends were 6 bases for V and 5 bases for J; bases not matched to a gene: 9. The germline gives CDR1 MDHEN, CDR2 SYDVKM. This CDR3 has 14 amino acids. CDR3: CASRATGLGETQYF. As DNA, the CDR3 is TGTGCCAGCAGGGCGACAGGGTTAGGTGAGACCCAGTACTTC. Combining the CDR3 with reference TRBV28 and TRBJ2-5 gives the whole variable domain DVKVTQSSRYLVKRTGEKVFLECVQDMDHENMFWYRQDPGLGLRLIYFSYDVKMKEKGDIPEGYSVSREKKERFSLILESASTNQTSMYLCASRATGLGETQYFGPGTRLLVL.

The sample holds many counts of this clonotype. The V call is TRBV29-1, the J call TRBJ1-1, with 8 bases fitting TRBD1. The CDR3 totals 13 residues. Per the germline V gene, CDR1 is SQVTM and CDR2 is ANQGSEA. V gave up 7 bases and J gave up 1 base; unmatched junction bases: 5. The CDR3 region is CSAQQGGNTEAFF. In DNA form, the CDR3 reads TGCAGCGCCCAACAGGGGGGGAACACTGAAGCTTTCTTT.

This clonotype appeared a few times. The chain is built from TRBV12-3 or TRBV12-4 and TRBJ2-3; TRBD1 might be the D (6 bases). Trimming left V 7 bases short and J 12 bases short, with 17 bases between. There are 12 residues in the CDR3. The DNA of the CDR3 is TGTGCCAGCATTTACACCGGGACACAACAGTATTTT. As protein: CASIYTGTQQYF.

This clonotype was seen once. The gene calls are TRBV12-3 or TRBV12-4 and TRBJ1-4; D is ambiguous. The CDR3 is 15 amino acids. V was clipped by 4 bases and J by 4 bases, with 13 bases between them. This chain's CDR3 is CASSSPDGYNEKLFF. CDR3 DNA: TGTGCCAGCAGTTCCCCGGACGGATATAATGAAAAACTGTTTTTT.